The 10 T cell receptor beta chains presented below share a single source sample, sequenced in a study of human T cells and chemical hapten exposure. Someone pulled total RNA out of unfractionated whole blood. TCRdb used MiXCR to reprocess the 5' RACE reads, holding one entry per CDR3 protein. Found here are about 140,000 distinct CDR3 sequences, over 3.5% of them singletons; the top ten hold about 1.3%. The receptors were gathered from a female donor in good health.

This clonotype occurred many times. The chain combines TRBV25-1 with TRBJ2-7, with D perhaps TRBD1 (7 bases). This CDR3 contains 14 residues. Trimming cost V 5 bases and J 0 bases, with 11 bases left between them. Germline CDR1 MGHDK, CDR2 SYGVNS. In DNA form, the CDR3 reads TGTGCCAGCAGTAGACAGGGAGGCTCCTACGAGCAGTACTTC. Protein product: CASSRQGGSYEQYF.

This clonotype was seen once. Being one base from a much bigger clone, this may be a read error. The chain uses TRBV30 and TRBJ2-3; tentative D call: TRBD2 (6 bases). The germline V gene has CDR1 GTSNPN and CDR2 SVGIG (reference sequence). This CDR3 contains 12 residues. CDR3 loop: CERGLGPDKQYF. The CDR3 coding sequence is TGTGAGAGGGGACTGGGCCCAGATAAGCAGTATTTT.

This clonotype has ten or more counts. The chain links TRBV6-4 to TRBJ2-1; possibly TRBD2 for D (6 bases). The length of the CDR3 is 15 residues. Trimming stripped 3 bases from V and 9 bases from J, with 18 bases between. Germline CDR1 reads MRHNA; CDR2 reads SNTAGT. The CDR3 DNA follows: TGTGCCAGCAGTGAAGGGTCTGGCGGGGTTGGTGAGCAGTTCTTC. Its translation: CASSEGSGGVGEQFF.

This clonotype was counted at least ten times. DNA for the CDR3: TGTGCCATCAGCTCCGGGCCCACTCTAGAGCCCCAGCATTTT. Translation: CAISSGPTLEPQHF. The chain joins TRBV10-3 to TRBJ1-5; no firm D call. Germline V CDR1 and CDR2: ENHRY, SYGVKD. V was cut by 6 bases and J by 8 bases, with 17 bases left in between. The CDR3 contains 14 residues.

V gene TRBV5-6 combines with J gene TRBJ2-7, with D perhaps matching TRBD1 or TRBD2 (5 bases each). The germline V and J ends were trimmed by 2 bases and 5 bases, with 14 bases remaining between them. The CDR3 is made up of 14 amino acids. The germline V gene has CDR1 SGHDT and CDR2 YYEEEE. This CDR3 reads CASSLGPGTHEQYF. CDR3 sequence (DNA): TGTGCCAGCAGCTTAGGGCCGGGGACCCACGAGCAGTACTTC.

The J gene is TRBJ1-2, the V gene TRBV28; 12 bases are shared with TRBD1. Trimming cost V 6 bases and J 6 bases; bases outside gene matches: 8. Germline V lookup: CDR1 MDHEN, CDR2 SYDVKM. This CDR3 has 15 amino acids. The CDR3, as DNA: TGTGCCAGCAGCGTCCGGGACAGGGGGCTGGATGGCTACACCTTC. Translation: CASSVRDRGLDGYTF.

At least ten counts were recorded for this clonotype. The rearrangement uses TRBV7-6 and TRBJ1-4; no clear D gene. Per the germline V gene, CDR1 is SGHVS and CDR2 is FNYEAQ. V lost 5 bases and J lost 8, with 15 bases in between. The CDR3 loop spans 14 amino acids. DNA of the CDR3: TGTGCCAGCAGCCCCAGACCGACTTGGGAAAAACTGTTTTTT. Its protein product is CASSPRPTWEKLFF.

The chain carries TRBV6-2 or TRBV6-3 and TRBJ1-5; D might be TRBD1 (6 bases). V lost 2 bases, J lost 0 bases, and 17 bases lay in between. This CDR3 is built from 18 residues. Germline loops: CDR1 MNHEY, CDR2 SVGEGT. CDR3 bases: TGTGCCAGCAGTTACGGGGGGCCCCTATCCCATAGCAATCAGCCCCAGCATTTT. Translation: CASSYGGPLSHSNQPQHF.

A word on this clonotype: A read error may explain this, as a much larger clone is one base away. The genes are TRBV20-1 and TRBJ1-2, with a tentative D call TRBD1 (6 bases). Germline V lookup: CDR1 DFQATT, CDR2 SNEGSKA (reference sequence). The CDR3 runs to 13 residues. The CDR3 DNA reads TGCAGTGCTAGGGGGGCGTCTAACTATGGCGACACCTTC. This translates into CSARGASNYGDTF.

This clonotype has ten or more counts. The rearrangement links TRBV2 to TRBJ1-1, with D maybe TRBD1 (6 bases). The CDR3 is 13 residues long. V lost 4 bases and J lost 0, with 6 bases in between. The germline V gene encodes CDR1 SNHLY and CDR2 FYNNEI. DNA of the CDR3: TGTGCCAGCAGTGGGGACATGAACACTGAAGCTTTCTTT. Its translation is CASSGDMNTEAFF.